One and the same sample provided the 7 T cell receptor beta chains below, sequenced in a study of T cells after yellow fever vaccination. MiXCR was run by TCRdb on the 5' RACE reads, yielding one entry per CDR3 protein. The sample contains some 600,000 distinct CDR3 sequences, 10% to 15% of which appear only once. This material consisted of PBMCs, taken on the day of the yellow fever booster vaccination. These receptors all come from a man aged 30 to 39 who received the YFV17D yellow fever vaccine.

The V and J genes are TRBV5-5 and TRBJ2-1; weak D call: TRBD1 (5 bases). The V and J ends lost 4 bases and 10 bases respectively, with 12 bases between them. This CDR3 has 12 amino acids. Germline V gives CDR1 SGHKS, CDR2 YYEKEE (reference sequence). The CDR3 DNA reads TGTGCCAGCAGCCGAACAGGCACCGAGCAGTTCTTC. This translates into CASSRTGTEQFF.

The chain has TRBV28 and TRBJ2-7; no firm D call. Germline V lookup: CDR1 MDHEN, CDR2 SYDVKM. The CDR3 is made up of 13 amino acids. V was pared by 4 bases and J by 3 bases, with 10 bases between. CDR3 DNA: TGTGCCAGCAGTTGGGCGATTGGCTACGAGCAGTACTTC. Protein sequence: CASSWAIGYEQYF.

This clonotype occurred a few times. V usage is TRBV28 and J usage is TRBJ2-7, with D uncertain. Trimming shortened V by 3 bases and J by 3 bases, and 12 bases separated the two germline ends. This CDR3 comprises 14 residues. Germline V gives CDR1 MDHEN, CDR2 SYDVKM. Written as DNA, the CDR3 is TGTGCCAGCAGTTTCCAATCAAGGCTCTACGAGCAGTACTTC. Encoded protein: CASSFQSRLYEQYF.

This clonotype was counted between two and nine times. In DNA form, the CDR3 reads TGCGCCAGCAGCTCTGATGGGGGTGGGGAGCAGTACTTC. Encoded protein: CASSSDGGGEQYF. V usage is TRBV5-1 and J usage is TRBJ2-7; D could derive from TRBD1 or TRBD2 (5 bases each). The germline V gene encodes CDR1 SGHRS and CDR2 YFSETQ. Trimming left V 3 bases short and J 7 bases short, with 14 bases between. CDR3 length: 13 amino acids.

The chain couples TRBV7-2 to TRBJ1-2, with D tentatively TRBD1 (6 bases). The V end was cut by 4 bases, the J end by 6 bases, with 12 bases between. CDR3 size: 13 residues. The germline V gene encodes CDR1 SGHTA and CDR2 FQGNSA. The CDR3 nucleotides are TGTGCCAGCAGCTCCCACAGGGAGGATGGCTACACCTTC. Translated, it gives CASSSHREDGYTF.

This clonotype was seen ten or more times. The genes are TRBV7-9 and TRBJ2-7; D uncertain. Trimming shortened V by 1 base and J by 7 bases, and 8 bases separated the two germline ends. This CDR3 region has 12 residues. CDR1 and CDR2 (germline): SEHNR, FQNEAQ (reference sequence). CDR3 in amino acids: CASSLGVVEQYF. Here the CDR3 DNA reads TGTGCCAGCAGCTTAGGGGTCGTGGAGCAGTACTTC.

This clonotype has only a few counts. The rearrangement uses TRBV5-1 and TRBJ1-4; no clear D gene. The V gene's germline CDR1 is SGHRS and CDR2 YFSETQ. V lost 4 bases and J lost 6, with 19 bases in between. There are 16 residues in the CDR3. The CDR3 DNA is TGCGCCAGCAGCGTGACTCCCGGGATACCAGATGAAAAACTGTTTTTT. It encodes CASSVTPGIPDEKLFF.